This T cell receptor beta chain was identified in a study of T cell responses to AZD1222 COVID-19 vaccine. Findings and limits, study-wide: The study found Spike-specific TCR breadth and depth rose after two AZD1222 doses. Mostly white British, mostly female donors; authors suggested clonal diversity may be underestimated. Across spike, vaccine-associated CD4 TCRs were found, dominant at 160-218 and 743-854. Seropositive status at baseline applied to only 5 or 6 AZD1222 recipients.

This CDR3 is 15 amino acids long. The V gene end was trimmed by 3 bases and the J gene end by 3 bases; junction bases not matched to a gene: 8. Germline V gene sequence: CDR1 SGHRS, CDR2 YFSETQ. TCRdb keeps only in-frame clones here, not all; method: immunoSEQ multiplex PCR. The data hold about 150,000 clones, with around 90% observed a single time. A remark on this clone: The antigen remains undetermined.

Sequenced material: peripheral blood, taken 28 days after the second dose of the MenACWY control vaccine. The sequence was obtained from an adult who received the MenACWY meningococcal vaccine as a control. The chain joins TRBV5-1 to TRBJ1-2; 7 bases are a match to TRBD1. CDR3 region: CASSYSGGRDYGYTF. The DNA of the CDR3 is TGCGCCAGCAGCTATTCAGGGGGTCGGGACTATGGCTACACCTTC.